These 27 T cell receptor beta chains share one sample of origin, sequenced in a study of CD4+ T cells in melanoma (dated by TCRdb to 2022 to 2024). Library creation used the immunoSEQ multiplex PCR assay. Imported from immuneACCESS, the table was reduced by TCRdb to in-frame sequences with V and J called. These copies leave out some clones; in studies compared against another copy, an unresolved V gene accounts for under half, and the cause of the remainder is not known. The sample table records 13,000 or so clones; about three quarters of these occur just once. About a tenth of the sample is in the top ten clones. Sequencing was done on a sample of cells from a culture (not recorded whether cultured in vitro). These receptors were taken from a human donor with melanoma.

This clone was seen only a few times. This chain uses TRBV11-2 with TRBJ1-1; 8 bases agree with TRBD1. The CDR3 extends over 15 amino acids. Germline V CDR1 and CDR2: SGHAT, FQNNGV. The V gene end was trimmed by 5 bases and the J gene end by 4 bases; junction bases not matched to a gene: 9. CDR3 in amino acids: CASSTDRVKVTEAFF. DNA of the CDR3: TGTGCCAGCAGCACGGACAGGGTGAAGGTCACTGAAGCTTTCTTT.

The rearrangement uses TRBV5-1 and TRBJ2-5; 10 bases agree with TRBD2. The CDR3 consists of 16 residues. Germline CDR1 SGHRS, CDR2 YFSETQ. The V and J ends lost 1 base and 5 bases, in that order; junction bases with no gene match: 8. The CDR3 loop is CASSLMPAGGEETQYF. The DNA of the CDR3 is TGCGCCAGCAGCTTGATGCCAGCGGGGGGGGAGGAGACCCAGTACTTC.

The chain carries TRBV20-1 and TRBJ1-1; D call uncertain. Germline loops: CDR1 DFQATT, CDR2 SNEGSKA (reference sequence). The germline V and J ends were trimmed by 3 bases and 5 bases, with 7 bases remaining between them. This CDR3 spans 11 amino acids. The CDR3 reads CSASSATEAFF. The CDR3 nucleotides read TGCAGTGCTAGTTCTGCAACTGAAGCTTTCTTT.

This chain joins TRBV19 and TRBJ1-1, with D possibly being TRBD1 (6 bases). With 6 bases removed from V and 7 bases from J, the gap between germline ends came to 18 bases. Germline loops: CDR1 LNHDA, CDR2 SQIVND (reference sequence). The CDR3 runs to 14 residues. The CDR3 protein is CASRMNRDQGEAFF. DNA for the CDR3: TGTGCCAGTAGAATGAACAGGGATCAGGGTGAAGCTTTCTTT. Using reference TRBV19 and TRBJ1-1 for the parts outside the CDR3, the full variable domain is DGGITQSPKYLFRKEGQNVTLSCEQNLNHDAMYWYRQDPGQGLRLIYYSQIVNDFQKGDIAEGYSVSREKKESFPLTVTSAQKNPTAFYLCASRMNRDQGEAFFGQGTRLTVV.

V usage is TRBV5-1 and J usage is TRBJ2-3; D gene unclear. Per germline, CDR1 SGHRS and CDR2 YFSETQ. V lost 1 base and J 0 bases, leaving 6 bases between the germline ends. The CDR3 has 14 residues. The chain's CDR3 is CASSLPTSTDTQYF. The DNA of the CDR3 is TGCGCCAGCAGCTTGCCGACAAGCACAGATACGCAGTATTTT.

This chain uses TRBV2 with TRBJ1-3, with D unresolved. This CDR3 has 13 residues. From germline, CDR1 is SNHLY and CDR2 FYNNEI. The V end lost 3 bases, the J end lost 3 bases, and 6 bases lay between the germline ends. The CDR3 DNA reads TGTGCCAGCAGTGACGGGTTTGGAAACACCATATATTTT. Translating gives CASSDGFGNTIYF. The full variable domain, rest sourced from reference TRBV2 and TRBJ1-3, is EPEVTQTPSHQVTQMGQEVILRCVPISNHLYFYWYRQILGQKVEFLVSFYNNEISEKSEIFDDQFSVERPDGSNFTLKIRSTKLEDSAMYFCASSDGFGNTIYFGEGSWLTVV.

CDR3 coding DNA: TGTGCCAGCAATGAAAGGGGGGCGGCCTCCTACGAGCAGTACTTC. Translated, it gives CASNERGAASYEQYF. The chain couples TRBV28 to TRBJ2-7, with D possibly being TRBD1 or TRBD2 (6 bases each). Germline CDR1 MDHEN, CDR2 SYDVKM. Trimming cost V 7 bases and J 0 bases, with 16 bases left between them. CDR3 length equals 15 residues.

This chain links TRBV5-8 with TRBJ2-2, with TRBD2 matching 7 bases. Germline CDR1 SGHTS, CDR2 YDEGEE. This CDR3 spans 15 amino acids. Losses at the gene ends were 4 bases for V and 5 bases for J; bases not matched to a gene: 8. The DNA of the CDR3 is TGTGCCAGCAGCCCCTTTCTGGGGGGGACCGGGGAGCTGTTTTTT. It specifies CASSPFLGGTGELFF.

The chain recombines TRBV11-2 with TRBJ1-2, with no clear D. Germline-derived CDR1 and CDR2 are SGHAT and FQNNGV. The length of the CDR3 is 13 residues. Trimming stripped 4 bases from V and 5 bases from J, with 11 bases between. The DNA for the CDR3 is TGTGCCAGCAGCTATAACAGAGATTATGGCTACACCTTC. It encodes CASSYNRDYGYTF.

The V gene is TRBV4-1, the J gene TRBJ2-7, with D perhaps TRBD2 (5 bases). The V gene's germline CDR1 is MGHRA and CDR2 YSYEKL. CDR3 size: 16 residues. V gave up 1 base and J gave up 0 bases, with 13 bases separating them. CDR3 sequence (DNA): TGCGCCAGCAGCCAAGCCCTCGGACGGGACTCCTACGAGCAGTACTTC. Translating it yields CASSQALGRDSYEQYF.

The chain employs TRBV7-9 and TRBJ2-3; D ambiguous. Germline CDR1 reads SEHNR; CDR2 reads FQNEAQ (reference sequence). Deletions cut 3 bases from V and 2 bases from J, with 3 bases between. There are 12 residues in the CDR3. The CDR3 DNA sequence: TGTGCCAGCAGCTTCTCCACAGATACGCAGTATTTT. Protein: CASSFSTDTQYF.

This chain uses TRBV9 with TRBJ1-1; D unclear. Trimming took off 4 bases at V and 2 bases at J, with 12 bases between the two ends. Germline loops: CDR1 SGDLS, CDR2 YYNGEE. This CDR3 has 14 amino acids. CDR3 DNA: TGTGCCAGCAGCTTAGACACAAGAAACACTGAAGCTTTCTTT. It translates to CASSLDTRNTEAFF.

The chain has TRBV7-7 and TRBJ2-5; D is perhaps TRBD2 (6 bases). Germline CDR1 reads SSHAT; CDR2 reads FNYEAQ (reference sequence). With 3 bases removed from V and 0 bases from J, the gap between germline ends came to 11 bases. The CDR3 totals 15 residues. The CDR3 nucleotides are TGTGCCAGCAGCTTGAATAGCGGAGACCAAGAGACCCAGTACTTC. This gives the protein CASSLNSGDQETQYF.

The V and J genes are TRBV19 and TRBJ1-4; the D gene is possibly TRBD1 (6 bases). Germline CDR1 reads LNHDA; CDR2 reads SQIVND (reference sequence). The CDR3 totals 14 residues. With 3 bases removed from V and 8 bases from J, the gap between germline ends came to 13 bases. CDR3 sequence (DNA): TGTGCCAGTAGTATCTGGGGGCGCGGGGAAAAACTGTTTTTT. This sequence encodes CASSIWGRGEKLFF.

The rearrangement links TRBV7-8 to TRBJ2-1; 7 bases are a match to TRBD1. V gave up 6 bases and J gave up 5 bases; unmatched junction bases: 7. Germline V gives CDR1 SGHVS, CDR2 FQNEAQ. This CDR3 region has 14 residues. The CDR3 here is CASRIGTVNNEQFF. DNA for the CDR3: TGTGCCAGCAGAATCGGGACAGTAAACAATGAGCAGTTCTTC. The variable domain in full, completed from reference TRBV7-8 and TRBJ2-1, reads GAGVSQSPRYKVAKRGQDVALRCDPISGHVSLFWYQQALGQGPEFLTYFQNEAQLDKSGLPSDRFFAERPEGSVSTLKIQRTQQEDSAVYLCASRIGTVNNEQFFGPGTRLTVL.

This clone was seen only once. The chain is built from TRBV15 and TRBJ2-3, with a weak D call TRBD1 (6 bases). V was shortened by 3 bases and J by 7 bases, with 14 bases between the two germline ends. The CDR3 runs 14 residues. Germline loops: CDR1 LNHNV, CDR2 YYDKDF (reference sequence). In DNA, the CDR3 is TGTGCCACCAGCAGGGATAGGGGGATGAATACGCAGTATTTT. It specifies CATSRDRGMNTQYF.

This chain connects TRBV6-5 to TRBJ2-4, with 8 nucleotides matching TRBD2. The germline V gene encodes CDR1 MNHEY and CDR2 SVGAGI. This CDR3 contains 15 residues. J gave up 8 bases and V 2 bases, and 8 bases lay outside the gene matches. The CDR3 loop is CASSYKPGGADIQYF. For the CDR3, the DNA is TGTGCCAGCAGTTACAAACCGGGGGGGGCAGACATTCAGTACTTC.

This chain links TRBV19 with TRBJ2-1; 8 bases map to TRBD1. The V and J ends lost 6 bases and 3 bases, in that order; junction bases with no gene match: 4. This CDR3 contains 14 residues. Per germline, CDR1 LNHDA and CDR2 SQIVND (reference sequence). Written as DNA, the CDR3 is TGTGCCAGTAGCAGGGGGACAGGCTACAATGAGCAGTTCTTC. This translates into CASSRGTGYNEQFF.

The V gene is TRBV9, the J gene TRBJ2-3; tentatively, D is TRBD1 (5 bases). V lost 0 bases and J lost 6, with 8 bases in between. The germline gives CDR1 SGDLS, CDR2 YYNGEE. This CDR3 is 13 amino acids long. Written as DNA, the CDR3 is TGTGCCAGCAGCGTAGGTGGGGCCGATACGCAGTATTTT. Translated, it gives CASSVGGADTQYF.

A few counts support this clone. The rearrangement links TRBV2 to TRBJ1-2; a possible D gene is TRBD1 (5 bases). Germline CDR1 SNHLY, CDR2 FYNNEI. The CDR3 runs 15 residues. The V and J ends lost 2 bases and 8 bases respectively, with 18 bases between them. The CDR3 coding sequence is TGTGCCAGCAGTGAAAGGGTCGCGGGCTCAGGGGGCTACACCTTC. It yields the protein CASSERVAGSGGYTF.

V is TRBV7-2 and J is TRBJ1-2, with a possible D match to TRBD1 (5 bases). CDR3 length equals 14 residues. V was cut by 7 bases and J by 2 bases, with 14 bases left in between. CDR1 and CDR2 from the germline V gene are SGHTA and FQGNSA. This CDR3 reads CASKPAGMNYGYTF. The DNA for the CDR3 is TGTGCCAGCAAGCCGGCAGGGATGAACTATGGCTACACCTTC.

About this clone itself: The junction and the germline gene differ at one end; a read error may be behind it. V usage is TRBV19 and J usage is TRBJ1-3; D gene uncertain. Germline V gene data show CDR1 as LNHDA and CDR2 as SQIVND (reference sequence). This CDR3 is 15 amino acids long. The CDR3 protein is CASSIVAGSRNTIYF. The CDR3 DNA sequence: TGTGCCAGTAGTATAGTAGCCGGCTCTCGAAACACCATATATTTT.

The gene calls are TRBV7-3 and TRBJ2-1; 7 nucleotides match TRBD1. Trimming cost V 5 bases and J 1 base; bases outside gene matches: 8. The CDR3 spans 16 residues. CDR1 is SGHTA and CDR2 is FQGTGA in the germline V gene. The DNA of the CDR3 is TGTGCCAGCAGCACTTACAGGGGCGCGTCCTACAATGAGCAGTTCTTC. It specifies CASSTYRGASYNEQFF.

In this sample, this clone turned up a few times. The chain joins TRBV5-4 to TRBJ1-2; 8 nucleotides line up with TRBD1. CDR3 length: 17 amino acids. The ends lost 5 bases at V and 4 bases at J; junction bases unmatched: 16. Germline V lookup: CDR1 SGHNT, CDR2 YYREEE (reference sequence). Here the CDR3 reads CASSRPRQGTDGYGYTF. The DNA of the CDR3 is TGTGCCAGCAGTCGACCGAGACAGGGGACCGACGGCTATGGCTACACCTTC.

This clone has only a few counts. The CDR3 DNA reads as TGTGCCAGCAGCGAAGGGACTTATTACACCGGGGAGCTGTTTTTT. Its translation: CASSEGTYYTGELFF. The rearrangement joins TRBV11-2 to TRBJ2-2; D perhaps matches TRBD2 (6 bases). This CDR3 contains 15 residues. CDR1 SGHAT and CDR2 FQNNGV come from the germline V gene. V was clipped by 5 bases and J by 3 bases, with 13 bases between them. The full variable domain, in which reference TRBV11-2 and TRBJ2-2 provide the parts outside the CDR3, is EAGVAQSPRYKIIEKRQSVAFWCNPISGHATLYWYQQILGQGPKLLIQFQNNGVVDDSQLPKDRFSAERLKGVDSTLKIQPAKLEDSAVYLCASSEGTYYTGELFFGEGSRLTVL.

The chain carries TRBV2 and TRBJ1-6; D not certain. This CDR3 contains 14 residues. The ends were cut back, 6 bases at V and 7 bases at J, with 13 bases in the middle. CDR1 and CDR2 (germline): SNHLY, FYNNEI. The CDR3 region has the DNA TGTGCCAGCAGCGAATTCCACCAGAATTCACCCCTCCACTTT. Its protein product is CASSEFHQNSPLHF.

The chain joins TRBV15 to TRBJ2-3, with D perhaps matching TRBD2 (6 bases). Trimming removed 0 bases from V and 2 bases from J, with 9 bases in between. This CDR3 region has 15 residues. Germline CDR1 LNHNV, CDR2 YYDKDF (reference sequence). CDR3 DNA sequence: TGTGCCACCAGCAGAGATCCGGGGGACACAGATACGCAGTATTTT. Amino acid sequence: CATSRDPGDTDTQYF.